This T cell receptor beta chain was sequenced for a study of blood T cells in healthy people across ages (dated by TCRdb to the mid-2010s). For the study in its entirety: In model experiments, template switching captured about one uniquely barcoded TCR beta cDNA molecule for every two T cells. Four age groups were formed from the donors: young (average roughly 15 years), middle-aged (approximately 40), aged (62) and long-lived (approximately 80). Age-related changes in TCR beta repertoire diversity were measured in the study by deep sequencing normalized with unique cDNA molecular identifiers. The study analyzed two additional independent replicas of 1 million unique cDNA reads from the same blood draw for two donors, one aged 18 to 29 and one aged 80 or older. To avoid experimental bias, donors of different ages were spread randomly across the sequencing lanes.

To prepare the library, 5' RACE was applied. Sequenced using an Illumina HiSeq 2500. A second PCR of about 6 to 11 cycles was performed with a sample-barcoded 5' primer and a J-beta primer mix. A unique molecular identifier was introduced onto each TCR beta cDNA molecule by a template-switch 5' adaptor carrying 12 random nucleotides. Each sample yielded at least 3 million CDR3-containing paired-end reads. The Mint cDNA synthesis kit, primed by a TRBC-specific oligonucleotide, was used to synthesize first-strand cDNA from all RNA. Following uracil-DNA glycosylase treatment, all cDNA underwent a first 18-cycle PCR with the universal primers M1SS and BC2_uni_R. The paper's processing steps were these. For normalization, 1 million high-quality reads were randomly selected from each sample, with every read carrying a distinct molecular identifier. Instead of being binned into consensus sequences, reads that shared molecular identifiers were thrown out. MiTCR, run with a Q25 quality threshold and the strictest error-elimination algorithm, handled CDR3 identification, clonotype clustering and error correction. A nonparametric unseen species model with Euler transformation was used to estimate a lower bound on total TCR beta diversity. TCRdb handled the public reads itself, with Q25 trimming in fastp and clone calling in MiXCR, and kept productive beta chains. Duplicate CDR3 protein sequences are folded into a single record with the most common DNA and genes. TCRdb, not the original authors, processed these V and J calls. The sample table contains 1.6 million or so distinct CDR3 sequences; only one count was recorded for roughly 32% of them. The biggest ten clones account for about 11% of the sample.

According to the germline V gene, CDR1 reads SGDLS and CDR2 reads YYNGEE. From its cysteine to its phenylalanine, the CDR3 spans 14 amino acids. Kept here is only the CDR3 DNA, which spans 42 bases and is read in frame from base 1. Trimming at the junction amounts to 4 bases on V and 7 bases on J, and the germline ends lie 12 bases apart. The study at large found these results: Compared with the aged group, more naive CD4+ T cells, fewer expanded clones and increased TCR diversity were shown by the long-lived group, suggesting age selection. Bulk unsorted PBMC profiling prevented conclusive comparison of naive and antigen-experienced compartments. Observed TCR beta diversity correlated strongly with the percentage of naive T cells measured by flow cytometry. Observed TCR beta diversity per million T cells fell roughly linearly with age, and a significant reduction was already apparent by age roughly 40. Because the CMV infection status of the donors was unknown, age-related changes in expanded clonotypes may potentially have been confounded. Total diversity estimates from one million sequenced T cells were considered lower bounds and underestimates.

The roughly 37 donors, aged about 6 to 95 years, were systemically healthy Caucasian individuals from Russia. Each donor gave ten milliliters of peripheral blood, collected into EDTA-treated Vacutainer tubes. Ficoll-Paque density-gradient centrifugation was used to isolate PBMCs, with at least 6 million per sample. Total RNA was extracted from PBMCs with Trizol reagent, with at least 6 micrograms obtained per sample. The percentages of naive CD45RAhigh/CD27high T cells were determined by flow cytometry on a PBMC aliquot from every donor. With respect to this clonotype: The antigen it recognizes is unknown. No quality values exist for individual bases; no much larger clone is one base distant.

The sequencing sample was made of blood. The receptor chain draws on TRBV9 and TRBJ1-6, with the D gene not clear enough to name. The sequence derives from a woman between 25 and 40 years old in good health. The CDR3 amino acid sequence is: CASSLSTDNSPLHF. The nucleotide sequence is TGTGCCAGCAGCCTAAGTACAGACAATTCACCCCTCCACTTT.